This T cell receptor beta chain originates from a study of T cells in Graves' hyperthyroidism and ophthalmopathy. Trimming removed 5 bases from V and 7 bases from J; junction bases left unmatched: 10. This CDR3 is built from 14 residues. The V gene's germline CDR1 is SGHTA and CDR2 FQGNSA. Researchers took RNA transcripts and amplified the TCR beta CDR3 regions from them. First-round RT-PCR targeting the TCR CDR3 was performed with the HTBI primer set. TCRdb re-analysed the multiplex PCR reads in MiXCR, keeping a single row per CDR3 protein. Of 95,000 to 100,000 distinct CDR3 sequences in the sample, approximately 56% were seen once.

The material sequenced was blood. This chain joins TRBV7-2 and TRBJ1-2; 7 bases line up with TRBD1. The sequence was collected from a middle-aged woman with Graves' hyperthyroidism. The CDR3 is CASSLGTGEAGYTF. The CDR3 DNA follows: TGTGCCAGCAGCCTCGGTACAGGGGAGGCTGGCTACACCTTC. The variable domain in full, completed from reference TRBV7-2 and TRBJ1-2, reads GAGVSQSPSNKVTEKGKDVELRCDPISGHTALYWYRQSLGQGLEFLIYFQGNSAPDKSGLPSDRFSAERTGGSVSTLTIQRTQQEDSAVYLCASSLGTGEAGYTFGSGTRLTVV.